Reported below is one T cell receptor beta chain. Its antigen remains unidentified. The CDR3 has 15 residues. V was clipped by 2 bases and J by 0 bases, with 8 bases between them. Germline V gives CDR1 MNHEY, CDR2 SVGAGI. This entry comes from a study of T cell responses to AZD1222 COVID-19 vaccine. General study findings and limits: Baseline serostatus was positive in only six AZD1222 recipients. Most donors were white British and more were female, and clonal diversity was possibly underestimated. Spike-specific TCR breadth and depth grew following two AZD1222 doses.

Generated by immunoSEQ multiplex PCR, the TCRdb table keeps only in-frame clones and is missing some. Of around 120,000 clones in the sample, just over 90% were seen once. This specimen consisted of peripheral blood, obtained 28 days after the second AZD1222 dose. The clonotype comes from an adult who received the AZD1222 COVID-19 vaccine. The chain carries TRBV6-5 and TRBJ1-3; D not certain. In nucleotides, the CDR3 is TGTGCCAGCAGTTACCAAGGTGCCTCTGGAAACACCATATATTTT. Its protein is CASSYQGASGNTIYF.